This TCR beta chain was identified during a study of OX40 agonist ivuxolimab in advanced cancers. Study background: Partial responses were achieved by three patients, of whom one had hepatocellular carcinoma and two had cutaneous melanoma.

Germline CDR1 is MNHNY and CDR2 is SVGAGI (reference sequence). This CDR3 has 12 amino acids. V was cut by 8 bases and J by 4 bases, with 12 bases left in between. The table came from immunoSEQ multiplex PCR; TCRdb's copy has only in-frame clones and leaves some out. The table lists tens of thousands of clones, roughly 87% of them singletons. The chain links TRBV6-6 to TRBJ2-7, with D perhaps matching TRBD2 (6 bases). This specimen was CD4+ or CD8+ T cells sorted from blood, taken in a trial of the OX40 agonist ivuxolimab. This receptor was identified in an adult with an advanced solid tumor such as melanoma, head and neck, liver or kidney cancer. CDR3 coding DNA: TGTGCCAGCCTCAGCCGGGGGTACGAGCAGTACTTC. This encodes CASLSRGYEQYF.